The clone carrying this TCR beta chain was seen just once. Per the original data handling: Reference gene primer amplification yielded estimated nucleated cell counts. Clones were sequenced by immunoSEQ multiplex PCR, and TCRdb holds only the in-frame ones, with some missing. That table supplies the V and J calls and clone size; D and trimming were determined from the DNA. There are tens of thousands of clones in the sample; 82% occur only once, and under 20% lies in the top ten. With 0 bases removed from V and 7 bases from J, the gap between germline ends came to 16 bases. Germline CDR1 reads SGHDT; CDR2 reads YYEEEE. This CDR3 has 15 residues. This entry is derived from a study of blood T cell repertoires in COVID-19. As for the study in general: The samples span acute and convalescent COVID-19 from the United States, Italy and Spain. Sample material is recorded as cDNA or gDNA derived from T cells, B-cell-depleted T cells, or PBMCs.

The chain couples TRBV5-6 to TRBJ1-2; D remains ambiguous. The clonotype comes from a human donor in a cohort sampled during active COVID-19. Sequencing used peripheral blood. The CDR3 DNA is TGTGCCAGCAGCTTGGTTTTTGAGGGAGGTTCTGGCTACACCTTC. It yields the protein CASSLVFEGGSGYTF.